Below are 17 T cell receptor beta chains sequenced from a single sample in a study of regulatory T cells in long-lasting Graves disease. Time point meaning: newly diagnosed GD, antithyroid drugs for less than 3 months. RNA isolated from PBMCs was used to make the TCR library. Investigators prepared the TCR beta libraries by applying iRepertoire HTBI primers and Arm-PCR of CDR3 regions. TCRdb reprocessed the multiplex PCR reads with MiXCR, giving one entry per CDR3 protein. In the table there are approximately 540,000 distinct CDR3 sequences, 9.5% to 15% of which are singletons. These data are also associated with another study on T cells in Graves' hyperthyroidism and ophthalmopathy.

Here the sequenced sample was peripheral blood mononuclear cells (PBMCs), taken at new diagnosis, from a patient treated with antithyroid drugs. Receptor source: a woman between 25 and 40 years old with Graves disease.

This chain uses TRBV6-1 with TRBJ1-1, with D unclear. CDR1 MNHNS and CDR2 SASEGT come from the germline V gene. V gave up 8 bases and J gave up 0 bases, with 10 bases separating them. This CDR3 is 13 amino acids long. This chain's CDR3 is CASGPTLNTEAFF. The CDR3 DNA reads TGTGCCAGCGGACCGACTCTGAACACTGAAGCTTTCTTT.

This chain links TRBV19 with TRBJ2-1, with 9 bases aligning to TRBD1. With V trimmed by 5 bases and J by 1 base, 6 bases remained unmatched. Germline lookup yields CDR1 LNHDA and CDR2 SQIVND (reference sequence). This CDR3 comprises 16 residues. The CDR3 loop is CASSLTGTGSYNEQFF. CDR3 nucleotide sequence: TGTGCCAGTAGTCTGACCGGGACAGGGTCCTACAATGAGCAGTTCTTC.

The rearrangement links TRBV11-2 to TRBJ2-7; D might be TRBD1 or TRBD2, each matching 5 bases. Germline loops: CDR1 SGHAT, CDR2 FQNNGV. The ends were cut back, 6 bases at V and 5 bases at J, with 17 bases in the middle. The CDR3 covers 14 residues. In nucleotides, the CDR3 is TGTGCCAGCAGACCTGGGGTGGGGACCCACGAGCAGTACTTC. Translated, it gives CASRPGVGTHEQYF. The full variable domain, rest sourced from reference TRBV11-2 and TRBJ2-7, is EAGVAQSPRYKIIEKRQSVAFWCNPISGHATLYWYQQILGQGPKLLIQFQNNGVVDDSQLPKDRFSAERLKGVDSTLKIQPAKLEDSAVYLCASRPGVGTHEQYFGPGTRLTVT.

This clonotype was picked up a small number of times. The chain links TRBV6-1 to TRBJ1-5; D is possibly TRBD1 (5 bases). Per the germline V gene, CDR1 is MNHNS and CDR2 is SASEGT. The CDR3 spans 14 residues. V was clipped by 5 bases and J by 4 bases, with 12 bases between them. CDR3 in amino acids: CASSPPGVNQPQHF. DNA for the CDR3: TGTGCCAGCAGTCCACCGGGGGTTAATCAGCCCCAGCATTTT.

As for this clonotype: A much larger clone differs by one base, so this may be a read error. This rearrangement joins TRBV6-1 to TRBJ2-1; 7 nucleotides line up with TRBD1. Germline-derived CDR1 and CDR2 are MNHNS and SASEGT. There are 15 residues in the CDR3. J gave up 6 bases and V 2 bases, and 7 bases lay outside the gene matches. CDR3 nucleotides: TGTGCCAGCAGTGAATTAGGAGACAGGGTCAATGAGCAGTTCTTC. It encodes CASSELGDRVNEQFF.

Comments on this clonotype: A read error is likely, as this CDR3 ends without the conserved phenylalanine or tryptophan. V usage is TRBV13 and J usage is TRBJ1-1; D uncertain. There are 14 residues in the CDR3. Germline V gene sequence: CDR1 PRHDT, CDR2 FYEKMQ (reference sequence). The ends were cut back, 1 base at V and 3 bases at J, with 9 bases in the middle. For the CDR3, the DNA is TGTGCCAGCAGCTTAGATAGGAAGGACACTGAAGCTTTCCTT. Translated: CASSLDRKDTEAFL.

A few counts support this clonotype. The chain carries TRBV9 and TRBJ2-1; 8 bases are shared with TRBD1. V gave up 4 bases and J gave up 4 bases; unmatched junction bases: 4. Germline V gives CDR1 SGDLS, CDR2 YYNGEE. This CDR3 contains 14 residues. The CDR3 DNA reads TGTGCCAGCAGCTTGGGACAGGCTTACAATGAGCAGTTCTTC. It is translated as CASSLGQAYNEQFF.

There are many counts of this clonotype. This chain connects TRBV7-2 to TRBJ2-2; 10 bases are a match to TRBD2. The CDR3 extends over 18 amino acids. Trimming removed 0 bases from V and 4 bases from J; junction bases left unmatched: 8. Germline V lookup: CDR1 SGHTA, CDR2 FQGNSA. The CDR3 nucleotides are TGTGCCAGCAGCTTAGCCGGAGGGGTAGCGGGAGGCACCGGGGAGCTGTTTTTT. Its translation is CASSLAGGVAGGTGELFF.

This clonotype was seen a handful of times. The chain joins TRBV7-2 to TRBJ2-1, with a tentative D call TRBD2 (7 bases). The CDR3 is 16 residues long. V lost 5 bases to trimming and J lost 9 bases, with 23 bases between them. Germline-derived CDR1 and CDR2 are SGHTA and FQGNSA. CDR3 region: CASSPAGGRGGGEQFF. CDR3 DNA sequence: TGTGCCAGCAGCCCAGCCGGGGGGCGGGGCGGGGGTGAGCAGTTCTTC.

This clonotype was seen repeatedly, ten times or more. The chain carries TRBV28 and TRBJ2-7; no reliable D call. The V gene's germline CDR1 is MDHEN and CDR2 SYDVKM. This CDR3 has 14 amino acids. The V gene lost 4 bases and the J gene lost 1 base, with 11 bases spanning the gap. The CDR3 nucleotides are TGTGCCAGCAGTTCCGGGCCAGCTTCCTACGAGCAGTACTTC. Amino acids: CASSSGPASYEQYF. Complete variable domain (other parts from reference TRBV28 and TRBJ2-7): DVKVTQSSRYLVKRTGEKVFLECVQDMDHENMFWYRQDPGLGLRLIYFSYDVKMKEKGDIPEGYSVSREKKERFSLILESASTNQTSMYLCASSSGPASYEQYFGPGTRLTVT.

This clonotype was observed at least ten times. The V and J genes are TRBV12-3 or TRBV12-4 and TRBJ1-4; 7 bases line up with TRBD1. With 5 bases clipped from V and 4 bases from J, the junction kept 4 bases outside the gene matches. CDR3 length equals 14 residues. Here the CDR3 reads CASSPGQLNEKLFF. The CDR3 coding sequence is TGTGCCAGCAGTCCGGGACAGCTTAATGAAAAACTGTTTTTT.

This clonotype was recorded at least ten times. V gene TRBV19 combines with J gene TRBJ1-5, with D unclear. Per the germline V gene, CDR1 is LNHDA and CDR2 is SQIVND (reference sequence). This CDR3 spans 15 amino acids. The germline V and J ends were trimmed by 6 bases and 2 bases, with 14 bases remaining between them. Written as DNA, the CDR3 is TGTGCCAGTAGACCGCCTGGACGGGGCAATCAGCCCCAGCATTTT. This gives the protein CASRPPGRGNQPQHF.

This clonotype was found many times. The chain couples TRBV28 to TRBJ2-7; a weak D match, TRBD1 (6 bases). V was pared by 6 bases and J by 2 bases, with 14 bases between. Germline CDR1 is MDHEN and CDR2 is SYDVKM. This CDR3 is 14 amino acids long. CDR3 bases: TGTGCCAGCAGATCAATGGACAGCGCCTACGAGCAGTACTTC. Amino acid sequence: CASRSMDSAYEQYF.

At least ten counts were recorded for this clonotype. CDR3 DNA sequence: TGCAGTGCGCACCCGGACGGGAGGAGAGATACGCAGTATTTT. Protein product: CSAHPDGRRDTQYF. The gene calls are TRBV20-1 and TRBJ2-3; the match to TRBD2 covers 7 bases. The germline gives CDR1 DFQATT, CDR2 SNEGSKA (reference sequence). The CDR3 sequence is 14 residues long. V lost 6 bases, J lost 5 bases, and 11 bases stayed unmatched.

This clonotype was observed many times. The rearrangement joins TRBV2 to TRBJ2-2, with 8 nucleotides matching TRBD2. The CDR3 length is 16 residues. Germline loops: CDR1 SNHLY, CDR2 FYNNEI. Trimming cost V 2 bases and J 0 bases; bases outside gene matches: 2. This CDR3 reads CASSENSGANTGELFF. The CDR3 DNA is TGTGCCAGCAGTGAAAATAGCGGGGCGAACACCGGGGAGCTGTTTTTT.

The CDR3 loop reads CASSLEARGTDTQYF. In DNA, the CDR3 is TGTGCCAGCAGCTTGGAGGCCAGAGGGACAGATACGCAGTATTTT. The chain employs TRBV11-2 and TRBJ2-3; possibly TRBD2 for D (5 bases). CDR3 length: 15 residues. Germline CDR1 SGHAT, CDR2 FQNNGV. Trimming left V 3 bases short and J 3 bases short, with 13 bases between.

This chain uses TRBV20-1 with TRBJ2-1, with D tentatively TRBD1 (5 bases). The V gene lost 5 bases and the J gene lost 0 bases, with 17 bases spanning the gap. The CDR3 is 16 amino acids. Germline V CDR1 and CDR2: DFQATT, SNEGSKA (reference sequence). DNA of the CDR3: TGCAGTGCTGGATGGGGCCGTTGGACCTCCTACAATGAGCAGTTCTTC. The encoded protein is CSAGWGRWTSYNEQFF.